The rows below give T cell receptor beta chains drawn from one sample of a study of response to subunit inactivated influenza vaccine. TCRdb reanalysed the RT-PCR reads using MiXCR and keeps one entry per CDR3 protein. The sample holds 650,000 to 800,000 distinct CDR3 sequences, around a sixth seen once. Sample: PBMCs from blood, taken around 5 days after vaccination. These receptors originate from a man aged 45 to 65 who received an inactivated influenza vaccine. CDR3s include the opening cysteine and the closing phenylalanine or tryptophan. A D gene is named only where the DNA matches it firmly. Where a row states a size, it is once, few, many or the class of an expanded clone; other rows omit it.

cdr3_nt cdr3_aa j_call clone_size v_call d_call
TGTGCCAGCAGGAGGGGGGAGTTGGCCAATGAGCAGTTCTTC CASRRGELANEQFF TRBJ2-1 . TRBV2 .
TGCAGTGCTAGAGATGTCGGGGCGCCGCCCGACGAGCAGTACTTC CSARDVGAPPDEQYF TRBJ2-7 . TRBV20-1 .
TGTGCTAGCAGCCAATTTGACACTGAAGCTTTCTTT CASSQFDTEAFF TRBJ1-1 once TRBV3-1 .
TGTGCCACCAGAAGGGGCCTGGGAACTGAAGCTTTCTTT CATRRGLGTEAFF TRBJ1-1 few TRBV6-6 .
TGTGCCAGCAGCTTAGTCCCGGGACAGAGATCGGGGGAGCAGTACTTC CASSLVPGQRSGEQYF TRBJ2-7 . TRBV7-2 TRBD1
TGTGCCATTCACCCGCGGCGTATCGGTTCGGACGAGCAGTACTTC CAIHPRRIGSDEQYF TRBJ2-7 . TRBV10-3 .
TGTGCCAGCAGCCTAGGACTAGCGGGGACCCCAGAGACCCAGTACTTC CASSLGLAGTPETQYF TRBJ2-5 . TRBV7-2 TRBD2
TGCGCCAGCAGCTTGGAGTGGACCTTGCCAGATACGCAGTATTTT CASSLEWTLPDTQYF TRBJ2-3 once TRBV5-1 .
TGTGCCAGCAGTATCTCGACAGGGAAGAATGAAAAACTGTTTTTT CASSISTGKNEKLFF TRBJ1-4 few TRBV28 TRBD1
TGTGCCAGCAGTTTGGGACTAGCGATCTACGAGCAGTACTTC CASSLGLAIYEQYF TRBJ2-7 many TRBV12-3/TRBV12-4 TRBD2
TGTGCCAGCAGTTTGACAGGGGGGACGGCCAATGAGCAGTTCTTC CASSLTGGTANEQFF TRBJ2-1 few TRBV12-3/TRBV12-4 TRBD1
TGCAGCGTTGATCAACCATACCAAGAGACCCAGTACTTC CSVDQPYQETQYF TRBJ2-5 . TRBV29-1 .
TGCAGTGCTGCACCGGGACTAGCGATAGATACGCAGTATTTT CSAAPGLAIDTQYF TRBJ2-3 . TRBV20-1 TRBD2
TGCGCCAGCAGCCAAATGACTAGCACCAATGAGCAGTTCTTC CASSQMTSTNEQFF TRBJ2-1 . TRBV4-3 TRBD2